This is a list of T cell receptor beta chains from one sample in a study of cytomegalovirus exposure and HLA in healthy donors. The protocol was immunoSEQ multiplex PCR, while the TCRdb copy is restricted to in-frame clones and leaves out a portion. The sample has more than 140,000 clones. The sequencing input was PBMCs. These receptors were taken from a woman under 30 in good health and CMV-seronegative. Both conserved end residues are part of each CDR3. Each record gives: CDR3 DNA, CDR3 protein, D gene, V gene, J gene. D genes are given only for firm matches.

TGTGCCAGCAGCCCCCTAGCGGGAGTAGAGACCCAGTACTTC,CASSPLAGVETQYF,TRBD2,TRBV28,TRBJ2-5
TGTGCCTCTCACACAGGGTATGGCTACACCTTC,CASHTGYGYTF,-,TRBV30,TRBJ1-2
TGTGCCAGCAGCCTGGGGGCCGCAAGGACTAATGAGCAGTTCTTC,CASSLGAARTNEQFF,-,TRBV5-4,TRBJ2-1
TGTGCCAGCAGGGGTGACGGGGTCAAAAACATTCAGTACTTC,CASRGDGVKNIQYF,-,TRBV5-4,TRBJ2-4
TGTGCCACCAGCAGAGATCGGCGGGGGGTGGTGAGTGAAAAACTGTTTTTT,CATSRDRRGVVSEKLFF,-,TRBV15,TRBJ1-4
TGTGCCAGCAGCTTAGTTGGGACTCTAAGTAATGAGCAGTTCTTC,CASSLVGTLSNEQFF,-,TRBV11-2,TRBJ2-1
TGTGCCAGCCTAAGCAGGGGGCGGGTCAATGAGCAGTTCTTC,CASLSRGRVNEQFF,TRBD1,TRBV2,TRBJ2-1
TGTGCCAGCAGCTTAGCCGACAGTGACAATCAGCCCCAGCATTTT,CASSLADSDNQPQHF,-,TRBV7-9,TRBJ1-5
TGCGCCAGCAGCTTGGTTGGACTAGCGGGAGATCGGGATACGCAGTATTTT,CASSLVGLAGDRDTQYF,TRBD2,TRBV5-1,TRBJ2-3
TGTGCCACCAGCAGAGCCGGGAATGAGCAGTTCTTC,CATSRAGNEQFF,-,TRBV15,TRBJ2-1
TGTGCCTGCGCTAGCGGGAGAGGAATTGAGCAGTTCTTC,CACASGRGIEQFF,TRBD2,TRBV30,TRBJ2-1
TGCGCCAGCAGCCAAGACAGCCGGGGCTATGGCTACACCTTC,CASSQDSRGYGYTF,-,TRBV4-1,TRBJ1-2
TGTGCCAGCAAGGGGCAAGAGACCCAGTACTTC,CASKGQETQYF,-,TRBV6-6,TRBJ2-5
TGCGCCAGCAGAGCCAGCGGGGAAAACATTCAGTACTTC,CASRASGENIQYF,TRBD2,TRBV5-1,TRBJ2-4
TGTGCCAGCTCACAGACTAGCGGGAGCACCGGGGAGCTGTTTTTT,CASSQTSGSTGELFF,TRBD2,TRBV18,TRBJ2-2
TGTGCCACCAGCAGGGACAGAGGCAATCAGCCCCAGCATTTT,CATSRDRGNQPQHF,-,TRBV15,TRBJ1-5
TGTGCCATCAGTGGTTCCGGGACAGTGAAAGAGACCCAGTACTTC,CAISGSGTVKETQYF,TRBD1,TRBV10-3,TRBJ2-5
TGTGCCAGCAGCTTAGGTGGGCGTTCCACCGGGGAGCTGTTTTTT,CASSLGGRSTGELFF,-,TRBV11-3,TRBJ2-2
TGCGCCAGCAGCCCAAAGGGGCTAGCGGGAGGGATCGATGAGCAGTTCTTC,CASSPKGLAGGIDEQFF,TRBD2,TRBV4-3,TRBJ2-1
TGTGCCAGTAGTAACCTTGACAGGGGTGAAGAGACCCAGTACTTC,CASSNLDRGEETQYF,TRBD1,TRBV19,TRBJ2-5
TGTGCTAGTGGTTTCCTCACGGGACCACGGGAGCCCGACTACGAGCAGTACTTC,CASGFLTGPREPDYEQYF,-,TRBV12-5,TRBJ2-7
TGTGCCAGCAGCTCCGCGGCAGCGGGAGGTCCCTACGAGCAGTACTTC,CASSSAAAGGPYEQYF,TRBD2,TRBV7-2,TRBJ2-7
TGTGCCAGCAGCGTAGAACTAGCGGGAGCCTACAATGAGCAGTTCTTC,CASSVELAGAYNEQFF,TRBD2,TRBV9,TRBJ2-1
TGTGCCAGCAGGATAGCGGGGAACACAGATACGCAGTATTTT,CASRIAGNTDTQYF,TRBD2,TRBV6-5,TRBJ2-3
TGCGCCAGCAGTGCCGGACAGGCTCCCTACGAGCAGTACTTC,CASSAGQAPYEQYF,TRBD1,TRBV10-1,TRBJ2-7
TGTGCCAGTGGACAGGGCAACACCGGGGAGCTGTTTTTT,CASGQGNTGELFF,TRBD1,TRBV7-3,TRBJ2-2
TGCGCCAGCAGCTTGGGCCTAGGAGATTCCTACGAGCAGTACTTC,CASSLGLGDSYEQYF,-,TRBV5-1,TRBJ2-7
TGTGCCAGCAGCGGGGGACAGGGCCGTCAGCCCCAGCATTTT,CASSGGQGRQPQHF,TRBD1,TRBV9,TRBJ1-5
TGTGCCAGCAGTTTGAGCCTCTCTGGGGCCAACGTCCTGACTTTC,CASSLSLSGANVLTF,-,TRBV28,TRBJ2-6
TGTGCCAGCAGCCCCCATCGGGGGACCTACAATGAGCAGTTCTTC,CASSPHRGTYNEQFF,-,TRBV11-3,TRBJ2-1
TGTGCCAGCAGTTCCGGGGACAGGGGAGGTACTGAAGCTTTCTTT,CASSSGDRGGTEAFF,TRBD1,TRBV11-3,TRBJ1-1
TGTGCCAGCAGCTTAGGGCGGGGGGGCACAGATACGCAGTATTTT,CASSLGRGGTDTQYF,TRBD2,TRBV11-3,TRBJ2-3